The rows below give T cell receptor beta chains drawn from one sample of a study of T-cell memory formation after mild COVID-19. MiXCR, applied by TCRdb to the 5' RACE reads, yields one record per CDR3 protein. The table lists some 40,000 distinct CDR3 sequences, approximately 9.7% of them singletons. The sequencing sample was made of PBMCs or a T cell subset sorted from them (not recorded which). Receptor source: an adult woman who had mild COVID-19 (a few samples of this study predate the infection). Cell type and time point are not known. CDR3s include the opening cysteine and the closing phenylalanine or tryptophan. D genes are given only for firm matches. The listing skips clone size in some rows; elsewhere it reads once, few, many or a size class.

few | TRBD1 | TRBJ1-1 | TRBV2 | CASSRQGAEAFF | TGTGCCAGCAGTAGACAGGGGGCTGAAGCTTTCTTT
few | NA | TRBJ2-5 | TRBV5-6 | CASSFRQRQETQYF | TGTGCCAGCAGCTTTAGGCAGCGACAAGAGACCCAGTACTTC
NA | NA | TRBJ1-2 | TRBV6-1 | CASSEALSSGYTF | TGTGCCAGCAGTGAAGCGCTTTCCTCTGGCTACACCTTC
NA | NA | TRBJ2-6 | TRBV6-1 | CASTWISGANVLTF | TGTGCCAGCACATGGATCTCTGGGGCCAACGTCCTGACTTTC
NA | TRBD1 | TRBJ1-5 | TRBV5-1 | CASSPGQHNQPQHF | TGCGCCAGCAGCCCGGGACAGCACAATCAGCCCCAGCATTTT
NA | NA | TRBJ1-1 | TRBV5-1 | CASSLGGTAMNTEAFF | TGCGCCAGCAGCTTGGGGGGTACTGCTATGAACACTGAAGCTTTCTTT
many | NA | TRBJ2-1 | TRBV5-1 | CASSLSLEQFF | TGCGCCAGCAGCTTATCCCTGGAGCAGTTCTTC
many | NA | TRBJ1-2 | TRBV12-3/TRBV12-4 | CASSFASAGGYTF | TGTGCCAGCAGTTTCGCATCTGCGGGTGGCTACACCTTC
many | TRBD2 | TRBJ2-7 | TRBV27 | CASSLAGVYEQYF | TGTGCCAGCAGTCTAGCGGGAGTGTACGAGCAGTACTTC
many | TRBD2 | TRBJ2-3 | TRBV7-9 | CASSFVAGVDTQYF | TGTGCCAGCAGCTTTGTAGCGGGAGTAGATACGCAGTATTTT
many | TRBD1 | TRBJ1-3 | TRBV20-1 | CSARGGTGLSGNTIYF | TGCAGTGCTAGAGGAGGGACAGGGCTCTCTGGAAACACCATATATTTT
few | NA | TRBJ2-7 | TRBV30 | CAWRVPGTYEQYF | TGTGCCTGGAGAGTTCCAGGGACCTACGAGCAGTACTTC
many | TRBD1 | TRBJ2-1 | TRBV4-3 | CASSYGQGAGDEQFF | TGCGCCAGCAGCTATGGACAGGGGGCCGGGGATGAGCAGTTCTTC
NA | NA | TRBJ2-1 | TRBV10-3 | CAISESSRSPNEQFF | TGTGCCATCAGTGAGTCAAGTAGGTCACCCAATGAGCAGTTCTTC
NA | TRBD2 | TRBJ2-2 | TRBV2 | CARGLAGVTGELFF | TGTGCCAGGGGACTAGCGGGGGTGACCGGGGAGCTGTTTTTT
NA | NA | TRBJ1-1 | TRBV7-9 | CAIRGGAFF | TGTGCCATTAGAGGGGGGGCTTTCTTT
NA | TRBD2 | TRBJ2-7 | TRBV12-3/TRBV12-4 | CASSRGLAGAYEQYF | TGTGCCAGCAGCCGTGGACTAGCGGGGGCCTACGAGCAGTACTTC
few | NA | TRBJ2-5 | TRBV11-2 | CASSADGETQYF | TGTGCCAGCAGCGCAGATGGGGAGACCCAGTACTTC
many | TRBD2 | TRBJ2-1 | TRBV4-2 | CASSQDPGGGYNEQFF | TGTGCCAGCAGCCAAGATCCGGGAGGTGGGTACAATGAGCAGTTCTTC
many | NA | TRBJ1-6 | TRBV7-3 | CASSLLGASNSPLHF | TGTGCCAGCAGCTTGTTGGGAGCTTCCAATTCACCCCTCCACTTT
NA | NA | TRBJ1-1 | TRBV3-1 | CASSRGGGATEAFF | TGTGCCAGCAGCCGTGGGGGGGGGGCCACTGAAGCTTTCTTT
NA | TRBD1 | TRBJ1-5 | TRBV6-5 | CASSSSHTDRDRQPQHF | TGTGCCAGCAGCTCCTCCCACACAGACAGGGATCGACAGCCCCAGCATTTT
few | TRBD1 | TRBJ1-3 | TRBV5-1 | CASSFTGTGAGNTIYF | TGCGCCAGCAGCTTTACCGGGACAGGAGCTGGAAACACCATATATTTT
NA | NA | TRBJ2-4 | TRBV6-5 | CASSPQMGINIQYF | TGTGCCAGCAGTCCCCAAATGGGGATAAACATTCAGTACTTC
few | NA | TRBJ2-2 | TRBV4-3 | CASSSYMGTGELFF | TGCGCCAGCAGCTCTTACATGGGGACCGGGGAGCTGTTTTTT
many | NA | TRBJ2-5 | TRBV5-1 | CASSLGPSQETQYF | TGCGCCAGCAGCTTGGGTCCCAGCCAAGAGACCCAGTACTTC
few | NA | TRBJ1-2 | TRBV3-1 | CASSHEGFYGYTF | TGTGCCAGCAGTCACGAGGGTTTCTATGGCTACACCTTC
NA | NA | TRBJ2-1 | TRBV2 | CASRFQGSREFF | TGTGCCAGCAGATTCCAGGGTTCGAGGGAGTTCTTC
NA | NA | TRBJ2-5 | TRBV7-3 | CASSPNLRETQYF | TGTGCCAGCAGCCCTAATTTACGAGAGACCCAGTACTTC
NA | NA | TRBJ2-7 | TRBV2 | CASSEALGQIYEQYF | TGTGCCAGCAGTGAAGCCCTGGGGCAAATCTACGAGCAGTACTTC
few | TRBD1 | TRBJ1-2 | TRBV4-3 | CASSHSSGQGGIEHTF | TGCGCCAGCAGCCACTCCTCAGGACAGGGCGGAATAGAGCACACCTTC
NA | NA | TRBJ2-1 | TRBV20-1 | CSARSIAAAAQFF | TGCAGTGCTAGGAGTATTGCTGCGGCGGCACAGTTCTTC
many | NA | TRBJ1-2 | TRBV4-1 | CASSQDSAINYGYTF | TGCGCCAGCAGCCAAGATTCAGCGATTAACTATGGCTACACCTTC
many | TRBD2 | TRBJ2-7 | TRBV5-5 | CASSRGLAYEQYF | TGTGCCAGCAGCCGGGGACTAGCCTACGAGCAGTACTTC
few | TRBD1 | TRBJ2-7 | TRBV11-2 | CASSPSTGGYEQYF | TGTGCCAGCAGCCCCTCGACAGGGGGCTACGAGCAGTACTTC
NA | TRBD1 | TRBJ1-1 | TRBV18 | CASSVGQDTEAFF | TGTGCCAGCTCAGTGGGACAGGACACTGAAGCTTTCTTT
many | NA | TRBJ1-1 | TRBV11-2 | CASSLSGNTEAFF | TGTGCCAGCAGCTTATCCGGGAACACTGAAGCTTTCTTT
NA | NA | TRBJ2-3 | TRBV19 | CASSIAGRYTDTQYF | TGTGCCAGTAGTATAGCCGGGCGGTACACAGATACGCAGTATTTT
many | TRBD2 | TRBJ2-1 | TRBV4-3 | CASSPGTSGRFNEQFF | TGCGCCAGCAGCCCAGGGACTAGCGGGAGGTTCAATGAGCAGTTCTTC
few | NA | TRBJ2-6 | TRBV29-1 | CSVGGVVGANVLTF | TGCAGCGTTGGAGGGGTGGTCGGGGCCAACGTCCTGACTTTC
NA | TRBD2 | TRBJ2-3 | TRBV3-1 | CASSRLAGGTTDTQYF | TGTGCCAGCAGCCGCTTAGCGGGAGGGACCACAGATACGCAGTATTTT
few | NA | TRBJ1-4 | TRBV6-5 | CASKPGTLNEKLFF | TGTGCCAGCAAACCCGGGACACTCAATGAAAAACTGTTTTTT
NA | NA | TRBJ1-3 | TRBV6-6 | CASSLSRGGNTIYF | TGTGCCAGCAGTTTATCTCGAGGTGGAAACACCATATATTTT